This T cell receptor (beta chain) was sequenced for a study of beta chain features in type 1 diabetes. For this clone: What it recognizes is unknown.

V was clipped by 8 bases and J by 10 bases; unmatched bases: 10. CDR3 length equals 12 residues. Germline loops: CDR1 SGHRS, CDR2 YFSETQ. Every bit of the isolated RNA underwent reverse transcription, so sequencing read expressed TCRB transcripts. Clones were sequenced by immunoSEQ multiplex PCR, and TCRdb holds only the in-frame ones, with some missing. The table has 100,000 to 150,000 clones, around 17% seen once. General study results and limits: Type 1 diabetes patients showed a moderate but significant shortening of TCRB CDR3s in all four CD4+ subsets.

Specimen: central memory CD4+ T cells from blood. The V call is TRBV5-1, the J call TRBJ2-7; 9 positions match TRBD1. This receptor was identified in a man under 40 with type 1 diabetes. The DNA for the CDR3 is TGCGCCAGAGCAGCCGGGACAGGGAACCAGTACTTC. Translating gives CARAAGTGNQYF.